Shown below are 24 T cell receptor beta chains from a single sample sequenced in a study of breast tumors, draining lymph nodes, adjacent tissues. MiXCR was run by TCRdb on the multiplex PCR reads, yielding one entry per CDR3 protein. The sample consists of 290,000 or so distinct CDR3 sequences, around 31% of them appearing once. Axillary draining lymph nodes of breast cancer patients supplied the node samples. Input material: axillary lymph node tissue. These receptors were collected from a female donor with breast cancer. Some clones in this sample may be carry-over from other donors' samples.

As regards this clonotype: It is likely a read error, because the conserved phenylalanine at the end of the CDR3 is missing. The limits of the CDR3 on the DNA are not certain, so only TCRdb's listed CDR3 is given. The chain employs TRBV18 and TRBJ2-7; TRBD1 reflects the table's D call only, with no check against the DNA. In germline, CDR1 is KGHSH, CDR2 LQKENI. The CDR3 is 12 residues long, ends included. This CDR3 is CASSRGQGGSNL.

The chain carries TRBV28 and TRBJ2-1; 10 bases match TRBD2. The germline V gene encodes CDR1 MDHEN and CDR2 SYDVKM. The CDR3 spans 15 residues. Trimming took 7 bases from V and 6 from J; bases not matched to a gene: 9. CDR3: CASTPAGLAVNEQFF. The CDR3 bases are TGTGCCAGCACCCCTGCTGGACTAGCGGTCAATGAGCAGTTCTTC.

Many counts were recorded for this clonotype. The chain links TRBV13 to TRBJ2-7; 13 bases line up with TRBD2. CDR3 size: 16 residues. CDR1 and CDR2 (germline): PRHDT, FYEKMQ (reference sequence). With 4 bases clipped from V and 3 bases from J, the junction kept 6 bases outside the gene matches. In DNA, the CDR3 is TGTGCCAGCAGCTCCCGGACTAGCGGGAGTAACTACGAGCAGTACTTC. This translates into CASSSRTSGSNYEQYF.

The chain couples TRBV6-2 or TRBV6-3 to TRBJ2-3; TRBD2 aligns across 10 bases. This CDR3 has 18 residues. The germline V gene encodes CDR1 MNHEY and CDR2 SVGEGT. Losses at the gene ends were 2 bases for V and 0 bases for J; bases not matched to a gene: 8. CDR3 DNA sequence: TGTGCCAGCAGTTACCCTTTACTAGCGGGGACTAGCACAGATACGCAGTATTTT. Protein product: CASSYPLLAGTSTDTQYF.

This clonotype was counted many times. DNA of the CDR3: TGTGCCAGCAGTTACGTACAGGGCGAGCCAGATACGCAGTATTTT. Translating gives CASSYVQGEPDTQYF. J is TRBJ2-3 and V is TRBV28; D perhaps matches TRBD1 (6 bases). Germline-derived CDR1 and CDR2 are MDHEN and SYDVKM. Trimming took off 4 bases at V and 4 bases at J, with 15 bases between the two ends. The CDR3 is made up of 15 amino acids.

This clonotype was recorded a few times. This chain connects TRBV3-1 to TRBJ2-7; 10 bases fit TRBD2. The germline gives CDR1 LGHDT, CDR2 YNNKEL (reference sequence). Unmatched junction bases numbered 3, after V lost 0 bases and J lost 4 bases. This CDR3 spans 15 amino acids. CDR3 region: CASSQDWTSGYEQYF. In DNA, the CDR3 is TGTGCCAGCAGCCAAGACTGGACTAGCGGTTACGAGCAGTACTTC.

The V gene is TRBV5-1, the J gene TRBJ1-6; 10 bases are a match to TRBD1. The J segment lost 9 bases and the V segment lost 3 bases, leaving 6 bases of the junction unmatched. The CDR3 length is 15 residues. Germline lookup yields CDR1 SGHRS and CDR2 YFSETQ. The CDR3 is CASSSGQGLGSPLHF. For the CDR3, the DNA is TGCGCCAGCAGCTCGGGACAGGGGTTGGGTTCACCCCTCCACTTT.

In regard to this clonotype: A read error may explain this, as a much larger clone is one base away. DNA of the CDR3: TGCGCCAGCGGTACTAGCGACAGCTCCTACGATGAGCAGTTCTTC. Protein product: CASGTSDSSYDEQFF. The rearrangement links TRBV5-1 to TRBJ2-1; 7 positions agree with TRBD2. CDR3 length equals 15 residues. Germline CDR1 SGHRS, CDR2 YFSETQ.

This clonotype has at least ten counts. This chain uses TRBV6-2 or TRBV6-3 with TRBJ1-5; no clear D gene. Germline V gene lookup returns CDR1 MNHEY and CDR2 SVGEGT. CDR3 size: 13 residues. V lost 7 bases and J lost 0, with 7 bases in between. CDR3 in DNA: TGTGCCAGCAACAATTATAGCAATCAGCCCCAGCATTTT. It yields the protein CASNNYSNQPQHF.

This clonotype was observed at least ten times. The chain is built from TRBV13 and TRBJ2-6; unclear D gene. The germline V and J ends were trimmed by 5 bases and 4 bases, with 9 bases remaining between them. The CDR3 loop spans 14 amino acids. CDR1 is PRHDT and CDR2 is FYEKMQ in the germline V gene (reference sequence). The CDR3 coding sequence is TGTGCCAGCAGCCCCGGCGGCGGGGCCAACGTCCTGACTTTC. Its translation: CASSPGGGANVLTF.

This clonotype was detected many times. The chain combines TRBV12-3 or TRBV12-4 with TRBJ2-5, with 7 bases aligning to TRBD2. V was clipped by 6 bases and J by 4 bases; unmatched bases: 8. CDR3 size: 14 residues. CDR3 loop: CASSLVGGPETQYF. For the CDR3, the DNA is TGTGCCAGCAGCTTGGTGGGAGGGCCAGAGACCCAGTACTTC.

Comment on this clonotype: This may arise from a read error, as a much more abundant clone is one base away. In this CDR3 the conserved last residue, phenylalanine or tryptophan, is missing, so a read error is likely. CDR3 amino acids: CASSPSELTQYL. As DNA, the CDR3 is TGTGCCAGCTCACCATCGGAGTTGACCCAGTACCTC. The V gene is TRBV18, the J gene TRBJ2-5; D unresolved. The CDR3 is 12 residues long. Between the trimmed V and J ends, which lost 2 bases and 7 bases, there was a span of 8 bases. Germline V lookup: CDR1 KGHSH, CDR2 LQKENI.

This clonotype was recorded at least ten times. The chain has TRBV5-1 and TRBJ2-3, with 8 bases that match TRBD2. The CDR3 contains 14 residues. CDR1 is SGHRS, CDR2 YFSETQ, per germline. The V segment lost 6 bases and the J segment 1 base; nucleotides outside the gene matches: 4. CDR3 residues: CASKETSGTDTQYF. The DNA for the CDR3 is TGCGCCAGCAAAGAGACTAGCGGCACAGATACGCAGTATTTT.

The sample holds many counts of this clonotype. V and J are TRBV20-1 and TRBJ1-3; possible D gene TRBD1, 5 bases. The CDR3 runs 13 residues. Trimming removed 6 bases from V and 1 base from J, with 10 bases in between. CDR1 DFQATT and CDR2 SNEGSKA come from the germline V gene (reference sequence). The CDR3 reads CSASTGSGNTIYF. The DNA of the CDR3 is TGCAGTGCAAGCACAGGTTCTGGAAACACCATATATTTT.

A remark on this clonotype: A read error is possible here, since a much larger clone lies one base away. In DNA form, the CDR3 reads TGTGCCAGCAGCTTTCGACGTTTCTACGAGCAGTACTTC. It yields the protein CASSFRRFYEQYF. V is TRBV5-8 and J is TRBJ2-7; D unclear. Germline-derived CDR1 and CDR2 are SGHTS and YDEGEE. The V end was cut by 2 bases, the J end by 3 bases, with 9 bases between. CDR3 size: 13 residues.

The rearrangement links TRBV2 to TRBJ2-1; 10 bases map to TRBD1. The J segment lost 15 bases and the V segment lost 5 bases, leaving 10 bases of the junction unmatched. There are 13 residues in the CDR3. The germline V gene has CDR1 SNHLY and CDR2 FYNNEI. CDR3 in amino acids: CASSQTGGYRGFF. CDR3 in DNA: TGTGCCAGCAGTCAGACAGGGGGCTACCGAGGGTTCTTC.

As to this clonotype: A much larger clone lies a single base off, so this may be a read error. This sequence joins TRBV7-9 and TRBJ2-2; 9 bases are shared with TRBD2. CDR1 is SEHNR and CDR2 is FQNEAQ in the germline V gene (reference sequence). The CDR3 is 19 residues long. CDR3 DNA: TGTGCCAGCAGCTTACGAAGCTTAGCGGGAGCGACGAACCCCGGGGAGCTGTTTTTT. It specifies CASSLRSLAGATNPGELFF.

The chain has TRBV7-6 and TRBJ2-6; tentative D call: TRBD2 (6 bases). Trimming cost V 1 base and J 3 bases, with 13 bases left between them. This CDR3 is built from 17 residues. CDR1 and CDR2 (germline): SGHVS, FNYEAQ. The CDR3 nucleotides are TGTGCCAGCAGCTTAGGATTAGGAGGGGTTGGGGCCAACGTCCTGACTTTC. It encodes CASSLGLGGVGANVLTF.

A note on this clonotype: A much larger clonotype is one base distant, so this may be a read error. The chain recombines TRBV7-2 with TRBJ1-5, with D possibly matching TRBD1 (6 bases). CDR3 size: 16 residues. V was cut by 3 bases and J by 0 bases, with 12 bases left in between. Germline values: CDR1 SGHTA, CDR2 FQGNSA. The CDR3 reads CASSLDGGDSNQPQHF. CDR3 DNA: TGTGCCAGCAGCTTGGATGGGGGCGATAGCAATCAGCCCCAGCATTTT.

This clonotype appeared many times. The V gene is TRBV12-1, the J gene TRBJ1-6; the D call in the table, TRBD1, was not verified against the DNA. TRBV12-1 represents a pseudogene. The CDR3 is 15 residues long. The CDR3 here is CASSRGTGGNSPLHF. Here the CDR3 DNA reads TGTGCCAGCAGCCGGGGGACAGGGGGGAATTCACCCCTCCACTTT.

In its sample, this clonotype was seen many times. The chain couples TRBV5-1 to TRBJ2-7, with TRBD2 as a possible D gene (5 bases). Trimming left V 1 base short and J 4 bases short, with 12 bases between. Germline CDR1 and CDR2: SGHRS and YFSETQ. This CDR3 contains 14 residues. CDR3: CASSLSGLPYEQYF. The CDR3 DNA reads TGCGCCAGCAGCTTGAGTGGACTCCCATACGAGCAGTACTTC.

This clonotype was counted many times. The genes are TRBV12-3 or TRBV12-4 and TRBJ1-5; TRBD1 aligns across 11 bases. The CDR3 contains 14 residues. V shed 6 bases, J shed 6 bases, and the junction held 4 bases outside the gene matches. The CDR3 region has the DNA TGTGCCAGCAGACGGACAGGGGGCGGTCAGCCCCAGCATTTT. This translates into CASRRTGGGQPQHF.

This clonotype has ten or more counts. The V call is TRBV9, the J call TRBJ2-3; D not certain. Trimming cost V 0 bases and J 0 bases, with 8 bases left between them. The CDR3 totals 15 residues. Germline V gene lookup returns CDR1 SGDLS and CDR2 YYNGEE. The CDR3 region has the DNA TGTGCCAGCAGCGTAGTCCCGGGCAGCACAGATACGCAGTATTTT. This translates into CASSVVPGSTDTQYF. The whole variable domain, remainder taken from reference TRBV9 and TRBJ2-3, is DSGVTQTPKHLITATGQRVTLRCSPRSGDLSVYWYQQSLDQGLQFLIQYYNGEERAKGNILERFSAQQFPDLHSELNLSSLELGDSALYFCASSVVPGSTDTQYFGPGTRLTVL.

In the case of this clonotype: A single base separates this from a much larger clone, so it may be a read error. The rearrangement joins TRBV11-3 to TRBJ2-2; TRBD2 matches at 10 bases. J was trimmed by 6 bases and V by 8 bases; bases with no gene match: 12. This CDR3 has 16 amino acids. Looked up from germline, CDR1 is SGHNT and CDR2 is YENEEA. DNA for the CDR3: TGTGCCAGCCGAGGCGGGACTAGCGCGAGATCCGGGGAGCTGTTTTTT. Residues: CASRGGTSARSGELFF.